The source of this T cell receptor (beta chain) is a study of blood T cell repertoires in COVID-19. The protocol was immunoSEQ multiplex PCR, while the TCRdb copy is restricted to in-frame clones and leaves out a portion. This table holds approximately 280,000 clones, approximately 90% found once. The sequencing input was peripheral blood. The source of this sequence is a man aged 35 to 55 with acute or convalescent COVID-19.

The CDR3 reads CASSQVGGEGGYTF. CDR3 sequence (DNA): TGTGCCAGCAGCCAAGTCGGCGGGGAAGGAGGCTACACCTTC. The V call is TRBV3-1 (or the pseudogene TRBV3-2), the J call TRBJ1-2; no clear D gene. Between the trimmed V and J ends, which lost 1 base and 8 bases, there was a span of 14 bases. The CDR3 is 14 residues long. Germline values: CDR1 LGHDT, CDR2 YNNKEL (reference sequence).